The 21 T cell receptor beta chains listed next were all sequenced from one sample in a study of T cell repertoires in cytomegalovirus infection. MiXCR was run by TCRdb on the reads, yielding one entry per CDR3 protein. The sample holds some 280,000 distinct CDR3 sequences; roughly 13% are singletons and the top ten take roughly 8.9%. Sequenced input: PBMCs. These TCRs come from a human donor in good health (CMV status not recorded). Some clones in this sample may be carry-over from other donors' samples.

This clonotype was detected a few times. The J gene is TRBJ2-3, the V gene TRBV7-3, with TRBD1 matching 9 bases. The germline gives CDR1 SGHTA, CDR2 FQGTGA. The trim removed 5 bases at V and 4 bases at J, leaving 10 bases unmatched. The CDR3 totals 16 residues. The CDR3: CASSPRTGVGADTQYF. The CDR3, as DNA: TGTGCCAGCAGCCCACGGACAGGGGTGGGTGCAGATACGCAGTATTTT.

The chain links TRBV14 to TRBJ1-6, with a weak D call TRBD1 (5 bases). V shed 0 bases and J shed 5 bases, with 5 bases lying between them. The CDR3 has 14 residues. Germline CDR1 and CDR2: SGHDN and FVKESK. The CDR3 spells CASSQETDNSPLHF. The DNA for the CDR3 is TGTGCCAGCAGCCAAGAGACAGATAATTCACCCCTCCACTTT.

This clonotype is a singleton in its sample. This chain connects TRBV6-5 to TRBJ2-7, with a possible D match to TRBD2 (6 bases). Germline loops: CDR1 MNHEY, CDR2 SVGAGI. Trimming removed 6 bases at V and 3 bases at J, with 15 bases between. This CDR3 is built from 14 residues. CDR3 sequence reads: CASSPRGTIYEQYF. The CDR3 region has the DNA TGTGCCAGCAGCCCCCGGGGGACCATCTACGAGCAGTACTTC.

This clonotype turned up a few times. This chain links TRBV14 with TRBJ2-3; 9 bases map to TRBD2. The CDR3 spans 16 residues. Per the germline V gene, CDR1 is SGHDN and CDR2 is FVKESK. V shed 4 bases and J 5 bases; nucleotides not matched to a gene: 10. CDR3 amino acids: CASSLDRLAAIDTQYF. CDR3 nucleotide sequence: TGTGCCAGCAGCCTGGATAGACTAGCGGCTATAGATACGCAGTATTTT.

V and J are TRBV5-1 and TRBJ2-4; 8 bases are shared with TRBD2. There are 18 residues in the CDR3. Germline trimming cut 0 bases from V and 7 bases from J; bases unmatched to any gene: 15. The V gene's germline CDR1 is SGHRS and CDR2 YFSETQ. This chain's CDR3 is CASSLVPQTSEGGNIQYF. CDR3 DNA sequence: TGCGCCAGCAGCTTGGTTCCCCAGACTAGCGAAGGGGGGAACATTCAGTACTTC.

In this sample, this clonotype turned up a few times. The chain links TRBV9 to TRBJ2-7, with D maybe TRBD2 (6 bases). V was cut by 3 bases and J by 4 bases, with 14 bases left in between. In germline, CDR1 is SGDLS, CDR2 YYNGEE. This CDR3 has 14 residues. CDR3 loop: CASSAAPGGYEQYF. The CDR3 DNA follows: TGTGCCAGCAGCGCAGCCCCTGGGGGGTACGAGCAGTACTTC.

This sequence joins TRBV12-3 or TRBV12-4 and TRBJ2-7; D gene ambiguous. This CDR3 region has 14 residues. V was cut by 2 bases and J by 0 bases, with 8 bases left in between. CDR3: CASSLLYSSYEQYF. The CDR3 DNA reads as TGTGCCAGCAGTTTACTGTATAGCTCCTACGAGCAGTACTTC.

This clonotype was counted only a few times. The gene calls are TRBV3-1 and TRBJ1-1; maybe TRBD1 (6 bases). V was pared by 3 bases and J by 5 bases, with 10 bases between. Germline assignment: CDR1 LGHDT and CDR2 YNNKEL (reference sequence). The CDR3 runs to 13 residues. The CDR3 loop is CASSQGTRTEAFF. CDR3 nucleotide sequence: TGTGCCAGCAGCCAGGGGACAAGGACTGAAGCTTTCTTT.

This chain links TRBV9 with TRBJ2-1; weak D call: TRBD2 (5 bases). This CDR3 region has 16 residues. Between the trimmed V and J ends, which lost 3 bases and 0 bases, there was a span of 13 bases. Germline CDR1 is SGDLS and CDR2 is YYNGEE. The CDR3 spells CASSASGLYSYNEQFF. In DNA, the CDR3 is TGTGCCAGCAGCGCCTCCGGACTTTACTCCTACAATGAGCAGTTCTTC.

This chain connects TRBV7-9 to TRBJ1-1; D not certain. The germline V gene has CDR1 SEHNR and CDR2 FQNEAQ (reference sequence). V shed 1 base and J shed 0 bases, with 6 bases lying between them. This CDR3 has 14 amino acids. The CDR3 sequence is CASSLETLNTEAFF. For the CDR3, the DNA is TGTGCCAGCAGCTTAGAGACCTTGAACACTGAAGCTTTCTTT.

The chain carries TRBV20-1 and TRBJ1-2; D possibly corresponds to TRBD1 (6 bases). Trimming shortened V by 1 base and J by 5 bases, and 14 bases separated the two germline ends. The CDR3 is 14 residues long. CDR1 is DFQATT, CDR2 SNEGSKA, per germline (reference sequence). The CDR3 nucleotides are TGCAGTGCTAGAGCGTTAACAGGGATTTATGGCTACACCTTC. Its translation is CSARALTGIYGYTF.

The sample holds a few counts of this clonotype. The chain is built from TRBV14 and TRBJ1-1; TRBD1 is a possible D gene (5 bases). Between the trimmed V and J ends, which lost 3 bases and 6 bases, there was a span of 11 bases. Per germline, CDR1 SGHDN and CDR2 FVKESK. This CDR3 is built from 13 residues. CDR3 sequence reads: CASSQGLFAEAFF. As DNA, the CDR3 is TGTGCCAGCAGCCAGGGGCTATTTGCTGAAGCTTTCTTT.

This clonotype was counted between two and nine times. The chain joins TRBV2 to TRBJ2-2; possible D gene TRBD1, 5 bases. With 6 bases removed from V and 0 bases from J, the gap between germline ends came to 14 bases. The CDR3 extends over 16 amino acids. From germline, CDR1 is SNHLY and CDR2 FYNNEI. The CDR3 loop is CASRAGPYANTGELFF. For the CDR3, the DNA is TGTGCCAGCAGGGCAGGGCCATACGCGAACACCGGGGAGCTGTTTTTT.

This clonotype was picked up many times. The rearrangement joins TRBV7-9 to TRBJ2-1; no firm D call. Germline-derived CDR1 and CDR2 are SEHNR and FQNEAQ (reference sequence). The CDR3 totals 14 residues. Deletions cut 3 bases from V and 0 bases from J, with 6 bases between. CDR3 in DNA: TGTGCCAGCAGCTTGACCGCCTCCTACAATGAGCAGTTCTTC. It yields the protein CASSLTASYNEQFF.

This clonotype appeared a few times. A single base separates this from a much larger clone, so it may be a read error. The chain couples TRBV14 to TRBJ1-6; TRBD1 matches at 12 bases. V was pared by 4 bases and J by 9 bases, with 4 bases of the junction left unmatched. This CDR3 has 15 amino acids. The V gene's germline CDR1 is SGHDN and CDR2 FVKESK. The chain's CDR3 is CASSPGTGGGSPLHF. The CDR3 DNA reads TGTGCCAGCAGCCCCGGGACAGGGGGCGGTTCACCCCTCCACTTT.

The chain employs TRBV6-1 and TRBJ1-6, with a weak D call TRBD1 (6 bases). CDR3 size: 16 residues. Per germline, CDR1 MNHNS and CDR2 SASEGT. V was pared by 3 bases and J by 10 bases, with 19 bases between. Written as DNA, the CDR3 is TGTGCCAGCAGTGATGGGGGCCTTCCTTTAGGGTCACCCCTCCACTTT. The encoded protein is CASSDGGLPLGSPLHF.

This clonotype was seen repeatedly, ten times or more. The genes are TRBV19 and TRBJ2-4; D is perhaps TRBD1 (5 bases). Germline lookup yields CDR1 LNHDA and CDR2 SQIVND (reference sequence). The CDR3 is 15 amino acids. Trimming cost V 3 bases and J 6 bases, with 15 bases left between them. CDR3: CASSIPQGTLNIQYF. Here the CDR3 DNA reads TGTGCCAGTAGTATCCCCCAGGGAACCTTAAACATTCAGTACTTC.

The chain has TRBV6-1 and TRBJ2-2, with a possible D match to TRBD2 (6 bases). CDR1 and CDR2 from the germline V gene are MNHNS and SASEGT. The CDR3 has 13 residues. The CDR3 reads CGTGASEAGELFF. CDR3 in DNA: TGTGGCACTGGGGCTAGCGAGGCAGGGGAGCTGTTTTTT.

This clonotype was observed a few times. The chain recombines TRBV19 with TRBJ2-5, with D maybe TRBD1 (6 bases). The V gene's germline CDR1 is LNHDA and CDR2 SQIVND (reference sequence). This CDR3 is 15 amino acids long. V was cut by 8 bases and J by 5 bases, with 21 bases left in between. CDR3 in DNA: TGTGCCAGTGCCGCCGGGACAACAGCGACCGAGACCCAGTACTTC. Protein product: CASAAGTTATETQYF.

This clonotype showed up just a few times. A much larger clone differs from this one at a single base, so this may be a read error. The chain recombines TRBV7-9 with TRBJ2-3; D is ambiguous. Trimming pared 2 bases from V and 6 bases from J, leaving 9 bases between. The CDR3 runs to 13 residues. CDR1 is SEHNR, CDR2 FQNEAQ, per germline (reference sequence). The CDR3 coding sequence is TGTGCCAGCAGCTTACGTCGGGTGGATACGCAGTATTTT. It specifies CASSLRRVDTQYF.

This clonotype was seen a few times. This chain joins TRBV6-2 or TRBV6-3 and TRBJ2-3; 7 bases fit TRBD2. Germline V gene sequence: CDR1 MNHEY, CDR2 SVGEGT. V lost 6 bases, J lost 5 bases, and 11 bases stayed unmatched. The CDR3 is made up of 15 amino acids. This CDR3 is CASSPILAERDTQYF. The CDR3 nucleotides read TGTGCCAGCAGCCCGATCCTAGCGGAGAGAGATACGCAGTATTTT.